The rows below give T cell receptor beta chains drawn from one sample of a study of T-cell reconstitution after alpha-beta-depleted transplantation in children. MiXCR, run by TCRdb on the PCR reads, gives a single entry per CDR3 protein. The data hold some 350,000 distinct CDR3 sequences, with 9% to 12% observed a single time. The specimen comprised PBMCs from the stem cell graft donor, sampled from the stem cell graft. The receptor source for this set is a human donor who donated a stem cell graft to a child with acute lymphoblastic leukemia. CDR3s include the opening cysteine and the closing phenylalanine or tryptophan. Each record gives: J gene, clone size, D gene, V gene, CDR3 protein, CDR3 DNA. The D gene is left open where the match is weak. Size is stated for part of the rows, as once, few or many counts, or as a class when the clone is expanded.

j_call: TRBJ2-1
clone_size: many
d_call: TRBD2
v_call: TRBV5-1
cdr3_aa: CATRGLAGGMAKNEQFF
cdr3_nt: TGCGCCACCCGGGGACTAGCGGGAGGGATGGCGAAAAATGAGCAGTTCTTC

j_call: TRBJ1-2
clone_size: .
d_call: .
v_call: TRBV11-1
cdr3_aa: CASSLYPYRGGENYGYTF
cdr3_nt: TGTGCCAGCAGCTTATACCCCTATAGGGGGGGCGAGAACTATGGCTACACCTTC

j_call: TRBJ2-7
clone_size: many
d_call: .
v_call: TRBV6-5
cdr3_aa: CASSYGLNTEGAYEQYF
cdr3_nt: TGTGCCAGCAGTTACGGTTTGAATACCGAGGGAGCCTACGAGCAGTACTTC

j_call: TRBJ1-5
clone_size: many
d_call: .
v_call: TRBV24-1
cdr3_aa: CATGGGQPMVAQHF
cdr3_nt: TGTGCCACCGGAGGAGGGCAGCCCATGGTTGCCCAGCATTTT

j_call: TRBJ1-2
clone_size: few
d_call: .
v_call: TRBV30
cdr3_aa: CAWSGQGSVGYTF
cdr3_nt: TGTGCCTGGAGTGGGCAGGGTTCGGTTGGCTACACCTTC

j_call: TRBJ2-1
clone_size: few
d_call: .
v_call: TRBV7-2
cdr3_aa: CASSLMGYNEQFF
cdr3_nt: TGTGCCAGCAGCTTAATGGGCTACAATGAGCAGTTCTTC

j_call: TRBJ1-4
clone_size: once
d_call: TRBD1
v_call: TRBV6-5
cdr3_aa: CASSYSSGGTNEKLFF
cdr3_nt: TGTGCCAGCAGTTACTCGTCAGGGGGGACTAATGAAAAACTGTTTTTT

j_call: TRBJ2-1
clone_size: many
d_call: .
v_call: TRBV7-2
cdr3_aa: CASSLRGREAYNEQFF
cdr3_nt: TGTGCCAGCAGCTTGAGGGGGCGGGAGGCCTACAATGAGCAGTTCTTC

j_call: TRBJ1-2
clone_size: many
d_call: TRBD1
v_call: TRBV4-1
cdr3_aa: CASSQPGQGATGYTF
cdr3_nt: TGCGCCAGCAGCCAACCGGGACAGGGGGCGACTGGCTACACCTTC

j_call: TRBJ2-3
clone_size: .
d_call: .
v_call: TRBV2
cdr3_aa: CASSVGAGAQYF
cdr3_nt: TGTGCCAGCAGTGTAGGGGCAGGGGCGCAGTATTTT

j_call: TRBJ2-1
clone_size: many
d_call: .
v_call: TRBV10-3
cdr3_aa: CAISESRANYNEQFF
cdr3_nt: TGTGCCATCAGTGAGTCAAGGGCCAACTACAATGAGCAGTTCTTC

j_call: TRBJ2-1
clone_size: .
d_call: .
v_call: TRBV19
cdr3_aa: CASSIQGSNEQFF
cdr3_nt: TGTGCCAGTAGTATCCAGGGATCCAATGAGCAGTTCTTC

j_call: TRBJ1-1
clone_size: few
d_call: .
v_call: TRBV12-3/TRBV12-4
cdr3_aa: CASTDRGTEAFF
cdr3_nt: TGTGCCAGCACCGATCGAGGCACTGAAGCTTTCTTT

j_call: TRBJ2-5
clone_size: .
d_call: .
v_call: TRBV11-2
cdr3_aa: CASSPEGDTYYLYQETQYF
cdr3_nt: TGTGCCAGCAGCCCCGAGGGGGACACGTATTACCTGTACCAAGAGACCCAGTACTTC

j_call: TRBJ2-7
clone_size: .
d_call: .
v_call: TRBV10-3
cdr3_aa: CAIRTRDSYEQYF
cdr3_nt: TGTGCCATCAGAACCCGGGACTCCTACGAGCAGTACTTC

j_call: TRBJ1-1
clone_size: few
d_call: .
v_call: TRBV18
cdr3_aa: CASSPPNRADTEAFF
cdr3_nt: TGTGCCAGCTCACCACCGAACAGGGCGGACACTGAAGCTTTCTTT

j_call: TRBJ2-4
clone_size: .
d_call: TRBD2
v_call: TRBV11-2
cdr3_aa: CASSTPRGGRVAKNIQYF
cdr3_nt: TGTGCCAGCAGCACCCCGCGTGGGGGGAGGGTAGCCAAAAACATTCAGTACTTC

j_call: TRBJ2-3
clone_size: many
d_call: .
v_call: TRBV11-1
cdr3_aa: CASSLTPSGTDTQYF
cdr3_nt: TGTGCCAGCAGCTTAACGCCTAGCGGCACAGATACGCAGTATTTT

j_call: TRBJ2-7
clone_size: .
d_call: .
v_call: TRBV28
cdr3_aa: CASSPPDVPPYEQYF
cdr3_nt: TGTGCCAGCAGTCCCCCGGACGTTCCGCCCTACGAGCAGTACTTC

j_call: TRBJ2-3
clone_size: many
d_call: .
v_call: TRBV7-9
cdr3_aa: CASRGMADTQYF
cdr3_nt: TGTGCCAGCAGGGGGATGGCAGATACGCAGTATTTT

j_call: TRBJ1-2
clone_size: few
d_call: .
v_call: TRBV6-5
cdr3_aa: CASSYLEQNNYGYTF
cdr3_nt: TGTGCCAGCAGTTACTTGGAGCAAAATAACTATGGCTACACCTTC

j_call: TRBJ2-5
clone_size: few
d_call: .
v_call: TRBV12-3/TRBV12-4
cdr3_aa: CASCPPGGHSPHQETQYF
cdr3_nt: TGTGCCAGCTGTCCCCCGGGGGGACATTCACCCCATCAAGAGACCCAGTACTTC

j_call: TRBJ2-7
clone_size: many
d_call: TRBD2
v_call: TRBV6-1
cdr3_aa: CASSRSGASGRRHEQYF
cdr3_nt: TGTGCCAGCAGCCGTTCGGGGGCTAGCGGGAGGAGACACGAGCAGTACTTC

j_call: TRBJ2-5
clone_size: .
d_call: TRBD2
v_call: TRBV4-2
cdr3_aa: CASSQEALAGETQYF
cdr3_nt: TGTGCCAGCAGCCAAGAGGCTTTAGCGGGGGAGACCCAGTACTTC

j_call: TRBJ2-7
clone_size: few
d_call: TRBD1
v_call: TRBV6-5
cdr3_aa: CASSNRDRNYEQYF
cdr3_nt: TGTGCCAGCAGTAACCGGGACAGGAATTACGAGCAGTACTTC

j_call: TRBJ2-1
clone_size: .
d_call: TRBD1
v_call: TRBV5-6
cdr3_aa: CASSGYRDRSSYNEQFF
cdr3_nt: TGTGCCAGCAGCGGTTATCGGGACAGGAGCTCCTACAATGAGCAGTTCTTC

j_call: TRBJ2-7
clone_size: .
d_call: TRBD2
v_call: TRBV28
cdr3_aa: CASSFYLAGDGEQYF
cdr3_nt: TGTGCCAGCAGTTTTTATTTAGCGGGAGATGGTGAGCAGTACTTC

j_call: TRBJ1-1
clone_size: .
d_call: .
v_call: TRBV7-9
cdr3_aa: CASRSGNTEAFF
cdr3_nt: TGTGCCAGCAGATCAGGGAACACTGAAGCTTTCTTT

j_call: TRBJ2-2
clone_size: few
d_call: TRBD2
v_call: TRBV5-6
cdr3_aa: CASSLELSGSGGELFF
cdr3_nt: TGTGCCAGCAGCTTGGAGCTTAGCGGGAGCGGCGGGGAGCTGTTTTTT

j_call: TRBJ2-5
clone_size: .
d_call: TRBD2
v_call: TRBV4-1
cdr3_aa: CASSQEQYGRDEETQYF
cdr3_nt: TGCGCCAGCAGCCAAGAGCAGTACGGGAGGGATGAAGAGACCCAGTACTTC

j_call: TRBJ2-1
clone_size: .
d_call: TRBD2
v_call: TRBV24-1
cdr3_aa: CATSDLRGLGNNEQFF
cdr3_nt: TGTGCCACCAGTGATTTGAGGGGACTAGGGAACAATGAGCAGTTCTTC

j_call: TRBJ2-3
clone_size: few
d_call: TRBD2
v_call: TRBV2
cdr3_aa: CASSPTGTSEDTDTQYF
cdr3_nt: TGTGCCAGCAGCCCAACCGGGACTAGCGAAGACACAGATACGCAGTATTTT

j_call: TRBJ2-3
clone_size: .
d_call: .
v_call: TRBV7-2
cdr3_aa: CASSLRAGLTDTQYF
cdr3_nt: TGTGCCAGCAGCTTACGTGCGGGCCTCACAGATACGCAGTATTTT

j_call: TRBJ1-4
clone_size: few
d_call: .
v_call: TRBV7-9
cdr3_aa: CASSFGGFNEKLFF
cdr3_nt: TGTGCCAGCAGCTTCGGGGGCTTTAATGAAAAACTGTTTTTT

j_call: TRBJ2-1
clone_size: .
d_call: TRBD2
v_call: TRBV7-6
cdr3_aa: CASSLWTGGTANEQFF
cdr3_nt: TGTGCCAGCAGCTTATGGACGGGAGGTACTGCTAATGAGCAGTTCTTC

j_call: TRBJ2-3
clone_size: many
d_call: TRBD2
v_call: TRBV11-3
cdr3_aa: CASSLLLAGRGPSTDTQYF
cdr3_nt: TGTGCCAGCAGCTTACTCCTAGCGGGGAGGGGACCTAGCACAGATACGCAGTATTTT

j_call: TRBJ2-7
clone_size: few
d_call: TRBD2
v_call: TRBV15
cdr3_aa: CATSRVGLAGRTYEQYF
cdr3_nt: TGTGCCACCAGCAGAGTTGGACTAGCGGGGCGGACCTACGAGCAGTACTTC

j_call: TRBJ2-1
clone_size: .
d_call: TRBD2
v_call: TRBV5-1
cdr3_aa: CASSSVGSGGRSYNEQFF
cdr3_nt: TGCGCCAGCAGCTCGGTCGGGTCGGGAGGCCGCTCCTACAATGAGCAGTTCTTC

j_call: TRBJ2-7
clone_size: many
d_call: TRBD2
v_call: TRBV5-1
cdr3_aa: CASSLGSGSFDEQYF
cdr3_nt: TGCGCCAGCAGCTTGGGTAGCGGGAGCTTCGACGAGCAGTACTTC

j_call: TRBJ2-2
clone_size: .
d_call: .
v_call: TRBV7-2
cdr3_aa: CASSLQSGGIGELFF
cdr3_nt: TGTGCCAGCAGCTTACAGTCCGGAGGGATCGGGGAGCTGTTTTTT

j_call: TRBJ2-3
clone_size: .
d_call: .
v_call: TRBV5-1
cdr3_aa: CASSLEGGSVDTQYF
cdr3_nt: TGCGCCAGCAGCTTGGAGGGCGGGTCGGTGGATACGCAGTATTTT

j_call: TRBJ2-1
clone_size: .
d_call: .
v_call: TRBV5-1
cdr3_aa: CASSLVQGPNEQFF
cdr3_nt: TGCGCCAGCAGCCTAGTACAGGGCCCCAATGAGCAGTTCTTC

j_call: TRBJ1-6
clone_size: .
d_call: TRBD1
v_call: TRBV7-9
cdr3_aa: CASSSPGQGGHNSPLHF
cdr3_nt: TGTGCCAGCAGCTCTCCGGGACAGGGGGGACATAATTCACCCCTCCACTTT

j_call: TRBJ2-7
clone_size: few
d_call: TRBD1
v_call: TRBV20-1
cdr3_aa: CSARQGDEQYF
cdr3_nt: TGCAGTGCGCGACAGGGGGACGAGCAGTACTTC